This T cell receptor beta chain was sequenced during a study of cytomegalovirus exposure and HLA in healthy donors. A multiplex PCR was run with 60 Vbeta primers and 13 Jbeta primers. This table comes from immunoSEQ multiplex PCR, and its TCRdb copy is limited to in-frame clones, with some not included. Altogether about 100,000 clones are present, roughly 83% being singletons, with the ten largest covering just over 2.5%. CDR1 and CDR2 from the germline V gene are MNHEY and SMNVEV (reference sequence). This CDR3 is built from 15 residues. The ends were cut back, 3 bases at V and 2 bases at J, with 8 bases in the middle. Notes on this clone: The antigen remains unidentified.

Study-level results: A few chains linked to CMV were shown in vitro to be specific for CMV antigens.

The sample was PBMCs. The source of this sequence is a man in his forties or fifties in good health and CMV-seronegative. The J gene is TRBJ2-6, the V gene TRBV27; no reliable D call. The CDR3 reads CASSFQVTGANVLTF. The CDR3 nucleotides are TGTGCCAGCAGTTTTCAGGTGACTGGGGCCAACGTCCTGACTTTC.